These 10 T cell receptor beta chains originate from one sample sequenced in a study of cytomegalovirus exposure and HLA in healthy donors. The primer mix had 60 Vbeta and 13 Jbeta primers. Produced via immunoSEQ multiplex PCR; TCRdb's table is partial and in-frame only. This table holds approximately 77,000 clones, 75% to 80% found once. Sequences were obtained from PBMCs. The receptor set was obtained from a man aged 40-49 years in good health and CMV-seronegative.

The chain couples TRBV4-1 to TRBJ1-2; no definite D call. Germline lookup yields CDR1 MGHRA and CDR2 YSYEKL. V was clipped by 1 base and J by 0 bases, with 6 bases between them. CDR3 length equals 14 residues. The CDR3 nucleotides are TGCGCCAGCAGCCAAGCCCAATCTAACTATGGCTACACCTTC. Amino acid sequence: CASSQAQSNYGYTF.

J is TRBJ1-2 and V is TRBV5-4; 7 nucleotides align to TRBD1. The trim removed 4 bases at V and 4 bases at J, leaving 4 bases unmatched. Germline CDR1 SGHNT, CDR2 YYREEE (reference sequence). The CDR3 extends over 13 amino acids. The CDR3 loop reads CASSRTGFYGYTF. The CDR3 DNA reads as TGTGCCAGCAGCAGGACAGGTTTCTATGGCTACACCTTC.

This chain connects TRBV7-9 to TRBJ2-6; no clear D gene. The germline V gene encodes CDR1 SEHNR and CDR2 FQNEAQ (reference sequence). V lost 6 bases and J 0 bases, leaving 12 bases between the germline ends. This CDR3 comprises 16 residues. The chain's CDR3 is CASSFTVFSGANVLTF. In DNA, the CDR3 is TGTGCCAGCAGTTTCACAGTTTTCTCTGGGGCCAACGTCCTGACTTTC.

The gene calls are TRBV5-4 and TRBJ1-2; TRBD1 aligns across 7 bases. This CDR3 spans 13 amino acids. CDR1 is SGHNT, CDR2 YYREEE, per germline (reference sequence). The V and J ends lost 7 bases and 4 bases, in that order; junction bases with no gene match: 7. CDR3 DNA sequence: TGTGCCAGCCGGGACAGATCGACCTATGGCTACACCTTC. Protein sequence: CASRDRSTYGYTF. The entire variable domain, with the rest obtained from reference TRBV5-4 and TRBJ1-2, is as follows: ETGVTQSPTHLIKTRGQQVTLRCSSQSGHNTVSWYQQALGQGPQFIFQYYREEENGRGNFPPRFSGLQFPNYSSELNVNALELDDSALYLCASRDRSTYGYTFGSGTRLTVV.

The V and J genes are TRBV2 and TRBJ2-5; the D gene is possibly TRBD2 (6 bases). Germline values: CDR1 SNHLY, CDR2 FYNNEI. Trimming took off 4 bases at V and 2 bases at J, with 8 bases between the two ends. This CDR3 contains 13 residues. CDR3: CASSGGRQETQYF. In DNA form, the CDR3 reads TGTGCCAGCAGTGGGGGGAGGCAAGAGACCCAGTACTTC.

The chain uses TRBV7-2 and TRBJ2-1; TRBD1 aligns across 12 bases. Germline CDR1 and CDR2: SGHTA and FQGNSA. This CDR3 is built from 16 residues. The V gene end was trimmed by 1 base and the J gene end by 6 bases; junction bases not matched to a gene: 4. The CDR3 here is CASSLVAGQGANEQFF. Here the CDR3 DNA reads TGTGCCAGCAGCTTAGTTGCGGGACAGGGGGCCAATGAGCAGTTCTTC.

This clone has a handful of counts. This chain joins TRBV2 and TRBJ1-1; 7 positions agree with TRBD1. Per the germline V gene, CDR1 is SNHLY and CDR2 is FYNNEI. Trimming cost V 4 bases and J 7 bases; bases outside gene matches: 6. The CDR3 consists of 13 residues. In DNA, the CDR3 is TGTGCCAGCAGTGTAAGACAGGGCATTGAAGCTTTCTTT. Its translation is CASSVRQGIEAFF. The entire variable domain, with the rest obtained from reference TRBV2 and TRBJ1-1, is as follows: EPEVTQTPSHQVTQMGQEVILRCVPISNHLYFYWYRQILGQKVEFLVSFYNNEISEKSEIFDDQFSVERPDGSNFTLKIRSTKLEDSAMYFCASSVRQGIEAFFGQGTRLTVV.

This rearrangement joins TRBV27 to TRBJ2-1; D gene ambiguous. Germline lookup yields CDR1 MNHEY and CDR2 SMNVEV (reference sequence). V was pared by 6 bases and J by 0 bases, with 12 bases between. The CDR3 consists of 15 residues. The CDR3 bases are TGTGCCAGCAGCCACTCGGTGAGCTCCTACAATGAGCAGTTCTTC. It yields the protein CASSHSVSSYNEQFF.

The gene calls are TRBV6-5 and TRBJ2-3; TRBD2 might be the D (5 bases). CDR3 length equals 15 residues. The germline V and J ends were trimmed by 2 bases and 3 bases, with 12 bases remaining between them. CDR1 is MNHEY, CDR2 SVGAGI, per germline. CDR3: CASSYRERFTDTQYF. CDR3 bases: TGTGCCAGCAGTTACCGAGAGCGGTTTACAGATACGCAGTATTTT.

This rearrangement joins TRBV5-1 to TRBJ2-5; 9 bases are a match to TRBD1. This CDR3 region has 13 residues. V was pared by 5 bases and J by 5 bases, with 4 bases of the junction left unmatched. Germline values: CDR1 SGHRS, CDR2 YFSETQ. The CDR3 DNA reads TGCGCCAGCAGGCTGACAGGGGGTGAGACCCAGTACTTC. Its protein is CASRLTGGETQYF.